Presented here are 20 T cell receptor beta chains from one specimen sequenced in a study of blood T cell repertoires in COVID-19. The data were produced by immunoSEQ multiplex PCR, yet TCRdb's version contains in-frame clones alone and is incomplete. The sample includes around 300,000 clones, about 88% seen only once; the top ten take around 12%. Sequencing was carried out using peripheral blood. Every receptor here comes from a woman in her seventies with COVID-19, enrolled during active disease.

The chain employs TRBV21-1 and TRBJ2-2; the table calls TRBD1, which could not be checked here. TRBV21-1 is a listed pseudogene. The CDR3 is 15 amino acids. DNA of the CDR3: TGTGCCAGCAAGGGGGACAGGGGGTATACCGGGGAGCTGTTTTTT. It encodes CASKGDRGYTGELFF.

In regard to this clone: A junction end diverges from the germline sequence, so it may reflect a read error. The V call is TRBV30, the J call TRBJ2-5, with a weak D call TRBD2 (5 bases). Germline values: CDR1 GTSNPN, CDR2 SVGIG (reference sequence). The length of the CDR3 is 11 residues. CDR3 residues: CAWSVLGQRDF. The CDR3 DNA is TGTGCCTGGAGTGTACTTGGTCAGAGGGACTTC.

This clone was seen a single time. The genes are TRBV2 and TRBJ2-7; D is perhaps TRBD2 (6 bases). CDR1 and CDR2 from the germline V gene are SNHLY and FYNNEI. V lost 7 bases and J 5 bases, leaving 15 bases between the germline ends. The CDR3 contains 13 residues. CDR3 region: CASTLLGGNEQYF. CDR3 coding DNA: TGTGCCAGCACCCTCCTGGGGGGAAACGAGCAGTACTTC. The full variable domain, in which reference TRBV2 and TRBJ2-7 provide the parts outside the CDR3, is EPEVTQTPSHQVTQMGQEVILRCVPISNHLYFYWYRQILGQKVEFLVSFYNNEISEKSEIFDDQFSVERPDGSNFTLKIRSTKLEDSAMYFCASTLLGGNEQYFGPGTRLTVT.

The CDR3 DNA reads TGTGCCAGCAGCTTAGCGGAAGTAGCGGGGGGGCGAGAGACCCAGTACTTC. Residues: CASSLAEVAGGRETQYF. This chain links TRBV7-6 with TRBJ2-5; 11 bases agree with TRBD2. Germline V gene data show CDR1 as SGHVS and CDR2 as FNYEAQ. The CDR3 covers 17 residues. The V gene end was trimmed by 0 bases and the J gene end by 4 bases; junction bases not matched to a gene: 7.

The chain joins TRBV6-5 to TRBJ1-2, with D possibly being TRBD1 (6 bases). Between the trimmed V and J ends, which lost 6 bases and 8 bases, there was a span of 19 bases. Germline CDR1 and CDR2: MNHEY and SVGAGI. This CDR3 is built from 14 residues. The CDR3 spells CASSRQPDRPGYTF. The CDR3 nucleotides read TGTGCCAGCAGCCGCCAACCCGACAGGCCGGGCTACACCTTC.

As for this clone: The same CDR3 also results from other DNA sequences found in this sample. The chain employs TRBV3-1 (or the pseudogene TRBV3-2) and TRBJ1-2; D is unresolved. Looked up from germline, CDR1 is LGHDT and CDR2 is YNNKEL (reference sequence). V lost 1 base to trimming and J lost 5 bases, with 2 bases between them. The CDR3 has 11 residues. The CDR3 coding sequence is TGTGCCAGCAGCCAAGCGTATGGCTACACCTTC. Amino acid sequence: CASSQAYGYTF.

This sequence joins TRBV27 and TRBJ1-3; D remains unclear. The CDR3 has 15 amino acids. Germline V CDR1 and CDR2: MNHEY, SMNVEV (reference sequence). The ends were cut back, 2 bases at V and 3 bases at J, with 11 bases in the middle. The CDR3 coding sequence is TGTGCCAGCAGTTTAGAGTGGAGTGGTGGAAACACCATATATTTT. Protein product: CASSLEWSGGNTIYF.

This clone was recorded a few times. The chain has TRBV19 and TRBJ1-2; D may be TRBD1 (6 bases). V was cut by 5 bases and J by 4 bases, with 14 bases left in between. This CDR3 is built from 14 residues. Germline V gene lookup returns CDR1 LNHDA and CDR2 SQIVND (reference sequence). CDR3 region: CASSRQDALYGYTF. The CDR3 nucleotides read TGTGCCAGTAGTCGACAGGACGCTCTCTATGGCTACACCTTC.

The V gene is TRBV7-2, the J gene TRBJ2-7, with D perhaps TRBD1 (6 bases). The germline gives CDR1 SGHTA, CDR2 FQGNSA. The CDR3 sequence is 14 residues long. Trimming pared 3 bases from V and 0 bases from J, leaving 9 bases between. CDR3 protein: CASSFATGSYEQYF. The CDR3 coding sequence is TGTGCCAGCAGCTTTGCGACAGGCTCCTACGAGCAGTACTTC. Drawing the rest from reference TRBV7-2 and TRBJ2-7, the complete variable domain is GAGVSQSPSNKVTEKGKDVELRCDPISGHTALYWYRQSLGQGLEFLIYFQGNSAPDKSGLPSDRFSAERTGGSVSTLTIQRTQQEDSAVYLCASSFATGSYEQYFGPGTRLTVT.

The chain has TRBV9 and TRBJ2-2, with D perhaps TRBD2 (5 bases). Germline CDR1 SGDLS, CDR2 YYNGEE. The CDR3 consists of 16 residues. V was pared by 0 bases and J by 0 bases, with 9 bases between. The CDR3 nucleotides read TGTGCCAGCAGCGTAGGGTTACTAGCGAACACCGGGGAGCTGTTTTTT. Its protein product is CASSVGLLANTGELFF.

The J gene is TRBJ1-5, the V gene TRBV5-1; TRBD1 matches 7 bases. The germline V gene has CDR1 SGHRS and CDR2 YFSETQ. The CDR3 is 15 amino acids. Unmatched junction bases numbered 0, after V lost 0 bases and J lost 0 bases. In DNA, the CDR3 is TGCGCCAGCAGCTTGGGACAGGGTAGCAATCAGCCCCAGCATTTT. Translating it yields CASSLGQGSNQPQHF. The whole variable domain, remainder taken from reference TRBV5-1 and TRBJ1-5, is KAGVTQTPRYLIKTRGQQVTLSCSPISGHRSVSWYQQTPGQGLQFLFEYFSETQRNKGNFPGRFSGRQFSNSRSEMNVSTLELGDSALYLCASSLGQGSNQPQHFGDGTRLSIL.

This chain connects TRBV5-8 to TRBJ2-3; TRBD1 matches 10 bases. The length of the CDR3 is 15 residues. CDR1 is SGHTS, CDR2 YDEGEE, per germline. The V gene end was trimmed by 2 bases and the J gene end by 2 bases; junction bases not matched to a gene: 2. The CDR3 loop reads CASSFGQGDTDTQYF. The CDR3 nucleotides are TGTGCCAGCAGCTTTGGACAGGGGGACACAGATACGCAGTATTTT.

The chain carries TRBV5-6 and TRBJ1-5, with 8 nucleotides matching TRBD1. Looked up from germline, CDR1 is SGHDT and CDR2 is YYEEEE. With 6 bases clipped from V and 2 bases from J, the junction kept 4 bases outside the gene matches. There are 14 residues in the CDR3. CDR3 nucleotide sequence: TGTGCCAGCAACTCGGACAGGGGCAATCAGCCCCAGCATTTT. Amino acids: CASNSDRGNQPQHF.

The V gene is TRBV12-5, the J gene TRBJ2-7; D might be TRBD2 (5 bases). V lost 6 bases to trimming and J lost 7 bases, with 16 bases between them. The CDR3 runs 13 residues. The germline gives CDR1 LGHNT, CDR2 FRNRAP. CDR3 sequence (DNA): TGTGCTAGTGGACTCGAATGGAGGAGGGAGCAGTACTTC. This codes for CASGLEWRREQYF. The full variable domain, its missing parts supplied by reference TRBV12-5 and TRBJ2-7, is DARVTQTPRHKVTEMGQEVTMRCQPILGHNTVFWYRQTMMQGLELLAYFRNRAPLDDSGMPKDRFSAEMPDATLATLKIQPSEPRDSAVYFCASGLEWRREQYFGPGTRLTVT.

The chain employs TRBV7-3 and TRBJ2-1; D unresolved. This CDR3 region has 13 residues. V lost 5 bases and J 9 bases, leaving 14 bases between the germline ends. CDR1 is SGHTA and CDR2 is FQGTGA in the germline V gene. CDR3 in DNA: TGTGCCAGCAGCGCTAAGGTTCCGGGTGAGCAGTTCTTC. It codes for CASSAKVPGEQFF.

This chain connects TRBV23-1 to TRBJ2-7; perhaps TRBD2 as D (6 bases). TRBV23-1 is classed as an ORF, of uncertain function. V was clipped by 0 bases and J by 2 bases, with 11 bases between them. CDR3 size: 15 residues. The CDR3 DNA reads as TGCGCCAGCAGTCAATCGCCGGGGGACCCCTACGAGCAGTACTTC. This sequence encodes CASSQSPGDPYEQYF.

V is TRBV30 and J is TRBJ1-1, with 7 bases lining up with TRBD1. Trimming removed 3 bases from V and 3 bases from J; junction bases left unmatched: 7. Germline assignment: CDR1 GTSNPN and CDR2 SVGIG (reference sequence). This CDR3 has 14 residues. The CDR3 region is CAWSAETGDTEAFF. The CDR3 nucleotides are TGTGCCTGGAGCGCCGAAACAGGGGACACTGAAGCTTTCTTT.

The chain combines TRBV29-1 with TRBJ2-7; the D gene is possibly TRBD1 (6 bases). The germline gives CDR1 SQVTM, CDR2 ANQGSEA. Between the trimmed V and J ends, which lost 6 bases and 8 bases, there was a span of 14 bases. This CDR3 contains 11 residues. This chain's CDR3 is CSVSTGMQQYF. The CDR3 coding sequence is TGCAGCGTATCCACAGGGATGCAGCAGTACTTC.

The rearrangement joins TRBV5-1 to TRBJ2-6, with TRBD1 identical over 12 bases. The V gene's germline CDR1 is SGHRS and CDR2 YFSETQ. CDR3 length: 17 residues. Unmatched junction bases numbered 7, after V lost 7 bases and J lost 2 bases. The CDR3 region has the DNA TGCGCCAGCTCCGGCGGGGACAGGGGGCCTGGGGCCAACGTCCTGACTTTC. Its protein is CASSGGDRGPGANVLTF.

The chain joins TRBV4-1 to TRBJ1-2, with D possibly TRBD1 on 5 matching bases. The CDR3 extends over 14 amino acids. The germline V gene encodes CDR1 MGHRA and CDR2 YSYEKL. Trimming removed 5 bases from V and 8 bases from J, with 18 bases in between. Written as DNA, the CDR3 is TGCGCCAGCAGCTACCGCCCAGGGAATCTCGGCTACACCTTC. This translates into CASSYRPGNLGYTF.